The TCR beta chain described here comes from a study of T cells in women clearing cervical HPV infection (dated by TCRdb to between 2018 and 2020). Regarding the research as a whole: The cases were 25 to 30 women with histologically confirmed HPV16-related CIN3 or worse, and 2 of those women had invasive cancers. The controls were fewer than 30 women whose single incident HPV16 infection cleared within 12 months with no development of precancer or cancer. Blood from cases was collected at the visit at which the lesion was first identified, whereas blood from controls was collected once infection was no longer detected. Among cases, blood sampling occurred a median of roughly 160 days after lesion detection, with an interquartile range of roughly 90 to 200 days. HLA typing was available for only a few women, so HLA type could not be excluded as a confounder. Nested within Costa Rica's Guanacaste HPV Natural History Study, an exploratory proof-of-principle case-control study compared TCR repertoires across cervical HPV16 outcomes. Cases and controls were matched on age within five years and on year of sample collection. Cases had a median age of almost 35 years and controls had a median age of approximately 37, with no significant differences in baseline characteristics. In the parent cohort, approximately 9,400 women aged 18 or older were enrolled in Guanacaste, Costa Rica, during about 1992 to 1994 and were followed for six to seven years. As quality controls, five blinded duplicates were added to each group, bringing the total to roughly 60 samples made up of 50 or so participants and around 10 replicates.

Using the immunoSEQ assay, multiplex PCR amplified TCR beta CDR3 regions from an average of approximately 1,100 ng of genomic DNA per sample. Primer bias was corrected in the assay by using a complete synthetic TCR repertoire to establish an amplification baseline. Amplicons were sequenced on the Illumina platform. Per the original workflow: Sequences were error-corrected by clustering with frequency ratios and a modified nearest-neighbor algorithm, then analyzed in the immunoSEQ Analyzer with IMGT gene definitions. At each rarefaction depth, TCR richness and evenness were averaged across 20 rarefaction repeats, and any sample with fewer sequences than the depth was left out. Relative abundances of V, D and J genes were compared between groups using Wilcoxon rank sum tests, with FDR correction applied. In the blinded duplicates, the intraclass correlation was nearly 96% for TCR richness and averaged about 80% across 60 to 70 gene segments. Here the immuneACCESS table is served through TCRdb, limited to in-frame sequences with V and J called. Missing clones are a known gap in these copies; in checked studies unresolved V genes cover under half, and the rest lacks a known reason. From that table come the V and J calls and clone size; the DNA was used to work out D and trimming. The sample table gives tens of thousands of clones. In total, the top ten clones hold approximately 1.3% of the sample.

V loses 5 bases of germline sequence and J loses 6 bases, and the interval between the two ends is 6 bases. The CDR3, cysteine through phenylalanine, is 11 amino acids long. Only the CDR3 bases that were read are kept: 24 of them, in frame from base 1. From the germline V gene, CDR1 is SGHAT and CDR2 is FQNNGV. Every participant had a single incident cervical HPV16 infection, and women with prevalent HPV16 infections were excluded. Cervical HPV DNA was detected with MY09/MY11 PCR, and genotyping was done with dot-blot hybridization. Approximately 15 mL of heparinized blood were centrifuged, and the buffy coat was aliquoted, frozen at -30°C, then stored at -80°C. Genomic DNA was extracted from buffy coat specimens using QIAGEN kits. General findings and caveats noted by the study authors: Random forest classifiers that combined richness and V gene abundances separated cases from controls with an estimated AUC of around 0.87. Significantly higher TCR repertoire richness was observed in CIN3+ cases than in controls across sequencing depths, whereas no difference in evenness was found. T-cell numbers per sample were unknown, so richness differences could reflect varying T-cell content rather than repertoire biology. Because of the cross-sectional design, the study could not determine whether the associations came before infection or resulted from infection, and neither effector/memory subsets nor HPV-specific T cells were isolated. Cases had lower TRBV6-7 relative abundance than controls (approximately 0.11% versus 0.16%; Bonferroni P = 0.0008).

Concerning this clone itself: The clone's antigen remains unknown. The read ends 3 residues early relative to the CDR3; the germline J gene fills the gap.

The receptor was derived from a woman between 18 and 75 years old with a cervical HPV16 infection that either progressed to CIN3+ or cleared (not recorded which). Recombination joined TRBV11-2 with TRBJ2-3, with an unclear D gene assignment. Material: blood buffy coat. The CDR3: CASSPSDTQYF. The sequenced CDR3 bases are TGTGCCAGCAGCCCGTCCGATACG.